This TCR beta chain originates from a study of identical twins. TCRdb reprocessed the 5' RACE reads via MiXCR and lists one record per CDR3 protein. The data show more than 1.5 million distinct CDR3 sequences, with about 32% seen just once and around 0.3% held by the top ten. The sequence was collected from a newborn girl in good health. Material: cord blood.

The CDR3 DNA is TGCGCCAGCAGCCCCGTGGGTGCTAGCACAGATACGCAGTATTTT. Translation: CASSPVGASTDTQYF. The V and J genes are TRBV5-1 and TRBJ2-3; D not certain. This CDR3 region has 15 residues. The V end lost 4 bases, the J end lost 0 bases, and 12 bases lay between the germline ends. Looked up from germline, CDR1 is SGHRS and CDR2 is YFSETQ. The variable domain in full, completed from reference TRBV5-1 and TRBJ2-3, reads KAGVTQTPRYLIKTRGQQVTLSCSPISGHRSVSWYQQTPGQGLQFLFEYFSETQRNKGNFPGRFSGRQFSNSRSEMNVSTLELGDSALYLCASSPVGASTDTQYFGPGTRLTVL.